This T cell receptor (beta chain) was identified in a study of blood T cell repertoires in COVID-19. Study at large: The United States, Italy and Spain provided the acute and convalescent COVID-19 samples.

The CDR3 totals 15 residues. Trimming pared 2 bases from V and 2 bases from J, leaving 10 bases between. The germline CDR1 and CDR2 sequences are MRHNA and SNTAGT. The protocol was immunoSEQ multiplex PCR, while the TCRdb copy is restricted to in-frame clones and leaves out a portion. The sample lists a few hundred thousand clones, roughly 80% occurring once. The sequencing input was peripheral blood. This chain connects TRBV6-4 to TRBJ1-3; D not certain. This receptor was taken from a man older than 75 with acute or convalescent COVID-19. The CDR3 is CASSDGGGTGNTIYF. The CDR3 DNA is TGTGCCAGCAGTGACGGAGGAGGGACTGGAAACACCATATATTTT.